A single sample gave rise to the 18 T cell receptor beta chains below, sequenced in a study of shared clonotypes between healthy human individuals (dated by TCRdb to 2018 to 2021). The library came from the immunoSEQ multiplex PCR assay. This is the immuneACCESS table as TCRdb keeps it, with only in-frame sequences that have V and J called. A part of the clones is gone; compared with another copy, unresolved V genes explain less than half, and the rest is unexplained. The sample contains 2 million to 2.5 million clones, 80% to 95% of them found a single time. Of the sample, 0.37% is held by the ten largest clones. The specimen was naive CD4+ T cells from PBMCs. The sample's cell subset or site label is to be understood as: CD45RA+ positively selected. All receptors derive from a man in his late teens or twenties in good health. Some clones in this sample may be carry-over from other donors' samples.

CDR3 sequence: CASSPQGPGNQPQHF. The CDR3 nucleotides read TGTGCCAGCAGTCCTCAGGGGCCGGGCAATCAGCCCCAGCATTTT. This chain uses TRBV28 with TRBJ1-5, with a tentative D call TRBD1 (6 bases). The CDR3 consists of 15 residues. V lost 5 bases, J lost 2 bases, and 13 bases lay in between. CDR1 is MDHEN, CDR2 SYDVKM, per germline.

Worth noting for this clone: This same CDR3 is encoded by further DNA sequences in the sample. This chain links TRBV30 with TRBJ1-5; D might be TRBD1 (6 bases). V lost 0 bases and J lost 6, with 9 bases in between. Germline loops: CDR1 GTSNPN, CDR2 SVGIG (reference sequence). This CDR3 is 13 amino acids long. In DNA form, the CDR3 reads TGTGCCTGGAGTGTACAGGGTGGTCAGCCCCAGCATTTT. The encoded protein is CAWSVQGGQPQHF.

The rearrangement joins TRBV18 to TRBJ1-1; D not resolved. The CDR3 is 14 amino acids. The ends were cut back, 2 bases at V and 0 bases at J, with 7 bases in the middle. Germline V CDR1 and CDR2: KGHSH, LQKENI. This chain's CDR3 is CASSPAPMNTEAFF. Written as DNA, the CDR3 is TGTGCCAGCTCACCAGCCCCTATGAACACTGAAGCTTTCTTT.

This clone was recorded only once. V usage is TRBV7-2 and J usage is TRBJ1-2, with 7 bases identical to TRBD1. CDR3 length equals 13 residues. Germline CDR1 reads SGHTA; CDR2 reads FQGNSA. V trimming: 1 base; J trimming: 13 bases; junction bases outside the gene matches: 9. CDR3 nucleotides: TGTGCCAGCAGCTTAGTCAATGGACAGGCCAGCACCTTC. It yields the protein CASSLVNGQASTF.

The V gene is TRBV2, the J gene TRBJ2-3, with D tentatively TRBD1 (6 bases). Germline V lookup: CDR1 SNHLY, CDR2 FYNNEI. Trimming cost V 5 bases and J 2 bases, with 14 bases left between them. This CDR3 comprises 15 residues. The CDR3 sequence: CASSRTGTTTDTQYF. CDR3 DNA sequence: TGTGCCAGCAGTCGAACAGGGACCACCACAGATACGCAGTATTTT.

This chain links TRBV11-2 with TRBJ2-1; perhaps TRBD2 as D (6 bases). V lost 4 bases and J lost 1, with 17 bases in between. CDR1 is SGHAT, CDR2 FQNNGV, per germline. The CDR3 loop spans 17 amino acids. CDR3 sequence reads: CASSWAVGGISYNEQFF. As DNA, the CDR3 is TGTGCCAGCAGCTGGGCCGTTGGGGGGATATCCTACAATGAGCAGTTCTTC.

V usage is TRBV9 and J usage is TRBJ1-1; D perhaps matches TRBD1 (6 bases). Looked up from germline, CDR1 is SGDLS and CDR2 is YYNGEE. This CDR3 has 14 residues. V dropped 4 bases and J dropped 4 bases, with 14 bases sitting between them. CDR3 protein: CASSTQGRFTEAFF. In nucleotides, the CDR3 is TGTGCCAGCAGCACACAGGGTAGATTCACTGAAGCTTTCTTT.

The chain joins TRBV29-1 to TRBJ1-2, with TRBD1 matching over 7 bases. Germline-derived CDR1 and CDR2 are SQVTM and ANQGSEA. Losses at the gene ends were 6 bases for V and 5 bases for J; bases not matched to a gene: 12. The length of the CDR3 is 14 residues. This chain's CDR3 is CSVYAGQNDYGYTF. CDR3 bases: TGCAGCGTATATGCGGGACAGAACGATTATGGCTACACCTTC.

This sequence joins TRBV19 and TRBJ1-5; tentative D call: TRBD1 (6 bases). The V gene lost 2 bases and the J gene lost 1 base, with 9 bases spanning the gap. The CDR3 loop spans 15 amino acids. Per the germline V gene, CDR1 is LNHDA and CDR2 is SQIVND (reference sequence). The CDR3 sequence: CASSIWGRSNQPQHF. The CDR3 nucleotides read TGTGCCAGTAGTATATGGGGGCGAAGCAATCAGCCCCAGCATTTT.

This chain uses TRBV7-8 with TRBJ1-1, with no clear D. V lost 3 bases and J 5 bases, leaving 13 bases between the germline ends. Germline V gives CDR1 SGHVS, CDR2 FQNEAQ. The CDR3 spans 14 residues. CDR3: CASSFRRVGTEAFF. The DNA of the CDR3 is TGTGCCAGCAGCTTTCGTCGGGTGGGGACTGAAGCTTTCTTT. Combining the CDR3 with reference TRBV7-8 and TRBJ1-1 gives the whole variable domain GAGVSQSPRYKVAKRGQDVALRCDPISGHVSLFWYQQALGQGPEFLTYFQNEAQLDKSGLPSDRFFAERPEGSVSTLKIQRTQQEDSAVYLCASSFRRVGTEAFFGQGTRLTVV.

In its sample, this clone was seen once. The V and J genes are TRBV18 and TRBJ1-1, with D hard to call. With 2 bases removed from V and 8 bases from J, the gap between germline ends came to 12 bases. Germline loops: CDR1 KGHSH, CDR2 LQKENI. The CDR3 extends over 13 amino acids. The CDR3 DNA follows: TGTGCCAGCTCACCAGGGTTGTTGGAGGAAGCTTTCTTT. Translation gives CASSPGLLEEAFF.

This clone was observed a single time. The V gene is TRBV7-9, the J gene TRBJ2-1, with D tentatively TRBD2 (6 bases). This CDR3 contains 16 residues. Germline V CDR1 and CDR2: SEHNR, FQNEAQ (reference sequence). V was cut by 5 bases and J by 0 bases, with 14 bases left in between. Written as DNA, the CDR3 is TGTGCCAGCAGCGGCTACAAGGGAGGCTCCTACAATGAGCAGTTCTTC. It codes for CASSGYKGGSYNEQFF.

V usage is TRBV5-4 and J usage is TRBJ1-4, with D tentatively TRBD1 (5 bases). Trimming left V 4 bases short and J 3 bases short, with 16 bases between. Germline V lookup: CDR1 SGHNT, CDR2 YYREEE (reference sequence). This CDR3 has 16 amino acids. This CDR3 reads CASSKDAPGSNEKLFF. CDR3 bases: TGTGCCAGCAGCAAAGACGCGCCAGGGTCTAATGAAAAACTGTTTTTT.

This chain uses TRBV7-9 with TRBJ2-3; possibly TRBD1 or TRBD2 for D (6 bases each). The V gene lost 5 bases and the J gene lost 2 bases, with 17 bases spanning the gap. The CDR3 has 16 amino acids. Germline V gives CDR1 SEHNR, CDR2 FQNEAQ (reference sequence). CDR3 in DNA: TGTGCCAGCAGCCCCTTGGGTTCGGGGGCCACAGATACGCAGTATTTT. It translates to CASSPLGSGATDTQYF.

A single count supports this clone. V usage is TRBV28 and J usage is TRBJ1-5; no firm D call. CDR1 and CDR2 (germline): MDHEN, SYDVKM. Trimming removed 6 bases at V and 4 bases at J, with 10 bases between. The CDR3 totals 13 residues. CDR3 sequence: CASRTPVNQPQHF. DNA of the CDR3: TGTGCCAGCAGAACCCCCGTGAATCAGCCCCAGCATTTT.

On this clone itself: Other nucleotide sequences in the sample specify the same CDR3. As DNA, the CDR3 is TGTGCCAGCTCACCCGAATACGAGCAGTACTTC. The encoded protein is CASSPEYEQYF. This chain joins TRBV18 and TRBJ2-7; D gene uncertain. This CDR3 contains 11 residues. Looked up from germline, CDR1 is KGHSH and CDR2 is LQKENI. V lost 3 bases to trimming and J lost 4 bases, with 4 bases between them.

The V and J genes are TRBV7-3 and TRBJ2-7; D not certain. CDR1 and CDR2 from the germline V gene are SGHTA and FQGTGA. CDR3 length equals 15 residues. The V gene lost 5 bases and the J gene lost 2 bases, with 16 bases spanning the gap. The CDR3 loop reads CASSLHPAATYEQYF. The CDR3 nucleotides are TGTGCCAGCAGCCTACACCCGGCGGCTACCTACGAGCAGTACTTC.

The chain uses TRBV27 and TRBJ2-7; possibly TRBD1 for D (6 bases). CDR1 MNHEY and CDR2 SMNVEV come from the germline V gene (reference sequence). Trimming left V 5 bases short and J 5 bases short, with 22 bases between. The CDR3 has 16 residues. The CDR3 bases are TGTGCCAGCAGTAAATACCCCGTTACAGGGACCAACGAGCAGTACTTC. Protein product: CASSKYPVTGTNEQYF.